The source of this TCR beta chain is a study of blood T cells in healthy people across ages. About the research overall: Researchers report that template switching captured about one barcoded beta molecule per two T cells. Study-level points and caveats: Percentage of naive T cells showed a strong correlation with TCR beta diversity.

Each sample gave at least 7 million isolated PBMCs. As to this clonotype: Its antigen is still unknown.

A J-beta primer mix and a sample-barcoded 5' primer were used in a second PCR of about 7 to 12 cycles. TCRdb reprocessed the 5' RACE reads with MiXCR, giving one entry per CDR3 protein. Altogether roughly 2 million distinct CDR3 sequences are present, roughly 50% being singletons, with the ten largest covering 2.1%. Trimming shortened V by 6 bases and J by 3 bases, and 18 bases separated the two germline ends. CDR1 and CDR2 (germline): SGHDT, YYEEEE. The CDR3 runs to 15 residues. V is TRBV5-6 and J is TRBJ2-5; D call uncertain. Sequences were obtained from blood. This receptor was taken from a woman between 40 and 55 years old in good health. This CDR3 is CASTRVLGIEETQYF. For the CDR3, the DNA is TGTGCCAGCACACGCGTACTGGGGATCGAAGAGACCCAGTACTTC.